The 19 T cell receptor beta chains below all came from one sample that was sequenced in a study of cytomegalovirus exposure and HLA in healthy donors. It was with 60 Vbeta and 13 Jbeta primers that the PCR ran. Here immunoSEQ multiplex PCR was the method, and the copy in TCRdb shows in-frame clones only, minus some. The sample consists of fewer than 200,000 clones, about 86% of them appearing once. The sequencing sample was made of PBMCs. The receptors originated from a man in his forties or fifties in good health and CMV-seropositive.

A few counts support this clone. This chain uses TRBV18 with TRBJ1-2, with 7 bases that match TRBD1. Germline CDR1 and CDR2: KGHSH and LQKENI. V lost 2 bases to trimming and J lost 3 bases; unmatched junction nucleotides: 0. This CDR3 has 13 residues. CDR3 sequence (DNA): TGTGCCAGCTCACCAGGACAGGACTATGGCTACACCTTC. Translating gives CASSPGQDYGYTF.

V and J are TRBV6-5 and TRBJ1-2, with 9 bases aligning to TRBD1. After removal of 1 base from V and 9 bases from J, the junction contained 3 bases not matched to a gene. CDR3 length equals 13 residues. Germline values: CDR1 MNHEY, CDR2 SVGAGI. CDR3 loop: CASSYFGQGSYTF. The CDR3 DNA reads TGTGCCAGCAGTTACTTTGGACAGGGGAGCTACACCTTC.

There are a few counts of this clone. The rearrangement links TRBV2 to TRBJ2-7; 10 bases align to TRBD2. J lost 3 bases, V lost 5 bases, and 4 bases had no gene match. The CDR3 has 14 amino acids. Germline V gene data show CDR1 as SNHLY and CDR2 as FYNNEI. CDR3 in amino acids: CASSSRTSGYEQYF. CDR3 bases: TGTGCCAGCAGTTCGCGGACTAGCGGCTACGAGCAGTACTTC.

This chain joins TRBV6-5 and TRBJ2-3; D unresolved. This CDR3 has 13 residues. V shed 6 bases and J shed 2 bases, with 9 bases lying between them. CDR1 MNHEY and CDR2 SVGAGI come from the germline V gene. CDR3 region: CASSEEFTDTQYF. CDR3 DNA sequence: TGTGCCAGCAGCGAGGAGTTCACAGATACGCAGTATTTT.

This chain joins TRBV29-1 and TRBJ1-1; a possible D gene is TRBD1 (6 bases). The germline CDR1 and CDR2 sequences are SQVTM and ANQGSEA. The CDR3 has 15 amino acids. The V gene lost 1 base and the J gene lost 2 bases, with 14 bases spanning the gap. CDR3 sequence (DNA): TGCAGCGTTGAAGGATTAGGGGGAGTCAACACTGAAGCTTTCTTT. Amino acids: CSVEGLGGVNTEAFF. Full variable domain (remainder filled in from reference TRBV29-1 and TRBJ1-1): SAVISQKPSRDICQRGTSLTIQCQVDSQVTMMFWYRQQPGQSLTLIATANQGSEATYESGFVIDKFPISRPNLTFSTLTVSNMSPEDSSIYLCSVEGLGGVNTEAFFGQGTRLTVV.

The chain combines TRBV28 with TRBJ1-6, with 10 nucleotides matching TRBD1. This CDR3 spans 14 amino acids. V was pared by 6 bases and J by 10 bases, with 6 bases of the junction left unmatched. Germline CDR1 is MDHEN and CDR2 is SYDVKM. The CDR3 protein is CASSRTGGNSPLHF. In nucleotides, the CDR3 is TGTGCCAGCAGCCGGACAGGGGGAAACTCACCCCTCCACTTT.

CDR3: CASSQDTGGETQYF. The CDR3 coding sequence is TGTGCCAGCAGCCAAGATACAGGAGGGGAGACCCAGTACTTC. This rearrangement joins TRBV4-2 to TRBJ2-5; tentatively, D is TRBD2 (6 bases). CDR3 length: 14 residues. Germline CDR1 is LGHNA and CDR2 is YNFKEQ. The germline V and J ends were trimmed by 0 bases and 5 bases, with 10 bases remaining between them.

V is TRBV5-1 and J is TRBJ1-3; D uncertain. Trimming stripped 0 bases from V and 2 bases from J, with 9 bases between. The CDR3 has 15 residues. Germline values: CDR1 SGHRS, CDR2 YFSETQ. The CDR3 sequence: CASSLDAVTGNTIYF. The CDR3 DNA sequence: TGCGCCAGCAGCTTGGACGCAGTAACTGGAAACACCATATATTTT.

The chain couples TRBV4-2 to TRBJ2-1, with 7 bases identical to TRBD2. CDR3 length: 12 residues. Looked up from germline, CDR1 is LGHNA and CDR2 is YNFKEQ. V shed 2 bases, J shed 9 bases, and the junction held 1 base outside the gene matches. The CDR3: CASSQWGGEQFF. As DNA, the CDR3 is TGTGCCAGCAGCCAATGGGGGGGTGAGCAGTTCTTC.

The rearrangement links TRBV2 to TRBJ1-5, with 7 bases that match TRBD1. Germline lookup yields CDR1 SNHLY and CDR2 FYNNEI. V dropped 7 bases and J dropped 2; count of bases not matched to a gene: 5. This CDR3 comprises 14 residues. The CDR3 reads CASKARGGNQPQHF. DNA for the CDR3: TGTGCCAGCAAGGCCAGGGGGGGCAATCAGCCCCAGCATTTT.

The J gene is TRBJ1-1, the V gene TRBV6-6, with D tentatively TRBD1 (6 bases). The CDR3 has 14 residues. CDR1 and CDR2 (germline): MNHNY, SVGAGI (reference sequence). V lost 5 bases and J 0 bases, leaving 10 bases between the germline ends. In nucleotides, the CDR3 is TGTGCCAGCAGTGTGACAGGTCTGAACACTGAAGCTTTCTTT. Protein sequence: CASSVTGLNTEAFF.

The J gene is TRBJ2-7, the V gene TRBV27; 9 bases agree with TRBD2. CDR1 and CDR2 from the germline V gene are MNHEY and SMNVEV (reference sequence). This CDR3 is 13 amino acids long. Unmatched junction bases numbered 12, after V lost 9 bases and J lost 9 bases. The CDR3 protein is CASALAGLALQYF. The CDR3 coding sequence is TGTGCCAGTGCTCTAGCGGGATTAGCGTTGCAGTACTTC.

The chain uses TRBV5-4 and TRBJ2-1; 7 positions match TRBD2. Germline values: CDR1 SGHNT, CDR2 YYREEE (reference sequence). The V segment lost 3 bases and the J segment 6 bases; nucleotides outside the gene matches: 0. The CDR3 is 12 amino acids. CDR3 protein: CASSSGGNEQFF. The CDR3 coding sequence is TGTGCCAGCAGCTCGGGAGGCAATGAGCAGTTCTTC. The variable domain in full, with the rest retrieved from reference TRBV5-4 and TRBJ2-1, is ETGVTQSPTHLIKTRGQQVTLRCSSQSGHNTVSWYQQALGQGPQFIFQYYREEENGRGNFPPRFSGLQFPNYSSELNVNALELDDSALYLCASSSGGNEQFFGPGTRLTVL.

The chain couples TRBV28 to TRBJ1-3; D may be TRBD1 (6 bases). Germline V CDR1 and CDR2: MDHEN, SYDVKM. Trimming cost V 5 bases and J 0 bases, with 8 bases left between them. The CDR3 consists of 14 residues. The CDR3 DNA sequence: TGTGCCAGCAGTCTCAGGGGCTCTGGAAACACCATATATTTT. Protein product: CASSLRGSGNTIYF. Full variable domain (outside the CDR3, taken from reference TRBV28 and TRBJ1-3): DVKVTQSSRYLVKRTGEKVFLECVQDMDHENMFWYRQDPGLGLRLIYFSYDVKMKEKGDIPEGYSVSREKKERFSLILESASTNQTSMYLCASSLRGSGNTIYFGEGSWLTVV.

This clone is a singleton in its sample. J is TRBJ1-5 and V is TRBV19, with 11 nucleotides matching TRBD1. After removal of 6 bases from V and 6 bases from J, the junction contained 1 base not matched to a gene. The CDR3 totals 13 residues. Germline-derived CDR1 and CDR2 are LNHDA and SQIVND (reference sequence). The CDR3 region is CASRGTGGQPQHF. CDR3 DNA sequence: TGTGCCAGTAGAGGGACAGGGGGTCAGCCCCAGCATTTT.

As concerns this clone: A junction boundary mismatches the germline segment, possibly from a read error. The gene calls are TRBV11-2 and TRBJ2-6; a weak D match, TRBD1 (5 bases). The length of the CDR3 is 16 residues. Germline-derived CDR1 and CDR2 are SGHAT and FQNNGV. This CDR3 is CASSYGRTSGANGLTF. CDR3 in DNA: TGTGCCAGCAGCTACGGACGGACCTCTGGGGCCAACGGCCTGACTTTC.

This clone was counted a few times. J is TRBJ2-7 and V is TRBV9, with 8 bases aligning to TRBD1. Germline trimming cut 4 bases from V and 3 bases from J; bases unmatched to any gene: 12. Looked up from germline, CDR1 is SGDLS and CDR2 is YYNGEE. The CDR3 loop spans 16 amino acids. CDR3 residues: CASSFRDRLGIYEQYF. As DNA, the CDR3 is TGTGCCAGCAGCTTTCGGGACAGGTTGGGGATCTACGAGCAGTACTTC. The complete variable domain, with remaining parts taken from reference TRBV9 and TRBJ2-7, reads DSGVTQTPKHLITATGQRVTLRCSPRSGDLSVYWYQQSLDQGLQFLIQYYNGEERAKGNILERFSAQQFPDLHSELNLSSLELGDSALYFCASSFRDRLGIYEQYFGPGTRLTVT.

The chain combines TRBV7-3 with TRBJ2-5, with D maybe TRBD2 (6 bases). Looked up from germline, CDR1 is SGHTA and CDR2 is FQGTGA. There are 14 residues in the CDR3. V dropped 5 bases and J dropped 4 bases, with 14 bases sitting between them. The DNA of the CDR3 is TGTGCCAGCAGCCAACTAGCTCCGGGAGAGACCCAGTACTTC. This codes for CASSQLAPGETQYF.

The V and J genes are TRBV7-9 and TRBJ1-1; D is possibly TRBD1 (6 bases). The CDR3 contains 14 residues. The germline gives CDR1 SEHNR, CDR2 FQNEAQ (reference sequence). V dropped 1 base and J dropped 1 base, with 7 bases sitting between them. CDR3 loop: CASSLGQENTEAFF. In nucleotides, the CDR3 is TGTGCCAGCAGCTTAGGACAGGAGAACACTGAAGCTTTCTTT.